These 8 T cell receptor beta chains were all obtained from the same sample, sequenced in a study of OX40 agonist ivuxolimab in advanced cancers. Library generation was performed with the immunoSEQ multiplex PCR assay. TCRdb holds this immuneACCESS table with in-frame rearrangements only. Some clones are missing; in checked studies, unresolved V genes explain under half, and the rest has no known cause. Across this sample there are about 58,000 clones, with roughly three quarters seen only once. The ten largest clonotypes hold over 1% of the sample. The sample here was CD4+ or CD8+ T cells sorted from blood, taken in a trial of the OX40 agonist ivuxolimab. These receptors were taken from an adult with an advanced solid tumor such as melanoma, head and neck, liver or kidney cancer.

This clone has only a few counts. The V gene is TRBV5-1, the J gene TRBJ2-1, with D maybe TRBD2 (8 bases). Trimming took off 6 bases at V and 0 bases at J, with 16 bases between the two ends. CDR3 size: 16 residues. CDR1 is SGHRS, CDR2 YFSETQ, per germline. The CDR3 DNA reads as TGCGCCAGCACCGCCGGGGGGGACAGCTCCTACAATGAGCAGTTCTTC. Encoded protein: CASTAGGDSSYNEQFF.

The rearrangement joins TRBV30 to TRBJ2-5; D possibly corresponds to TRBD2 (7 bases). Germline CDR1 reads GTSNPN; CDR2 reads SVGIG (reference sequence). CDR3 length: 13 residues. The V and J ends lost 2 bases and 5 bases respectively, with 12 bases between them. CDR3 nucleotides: TGTGCCTGGAGTCTAGGGAGGGGGGAGACCCAGTACTTC. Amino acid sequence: CAWSLGRGETQYF.

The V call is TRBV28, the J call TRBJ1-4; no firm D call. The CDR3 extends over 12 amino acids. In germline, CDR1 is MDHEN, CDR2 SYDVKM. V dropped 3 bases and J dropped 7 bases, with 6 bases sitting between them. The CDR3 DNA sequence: TGTGCCAGCAGTTTCATGCGTGAAAAACTGTTTTTT. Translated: CASSFMREKLFF. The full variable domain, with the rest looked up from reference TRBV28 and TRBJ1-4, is DVKVTQSSRYLVKRTGEKVFLECVQDMDHENMFWYRQDPGLGLRLIYFSYDVKMKEKGDIPEGYSVSREKKERFSLILESASTNQTSMYLCASSFMREKLFFGSGTQLSVL.

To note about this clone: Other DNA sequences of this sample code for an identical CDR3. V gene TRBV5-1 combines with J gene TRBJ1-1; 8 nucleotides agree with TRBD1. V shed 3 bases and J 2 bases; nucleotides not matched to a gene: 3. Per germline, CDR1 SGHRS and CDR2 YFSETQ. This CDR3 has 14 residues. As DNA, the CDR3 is TGCGCCAGCAGCTCCGGGACAGGCAACACTGAAGCTTTCTTT. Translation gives CASSSGTGNTEAFF.

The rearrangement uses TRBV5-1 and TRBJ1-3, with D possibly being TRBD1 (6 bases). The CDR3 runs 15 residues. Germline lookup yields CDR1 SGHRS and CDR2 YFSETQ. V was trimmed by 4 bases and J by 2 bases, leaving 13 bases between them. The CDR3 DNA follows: TGCGCCAGCAGCCGGACGGGGGGCCCTGGAAACACCATATATTTT. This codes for CASSRTGGPGNTIYF.

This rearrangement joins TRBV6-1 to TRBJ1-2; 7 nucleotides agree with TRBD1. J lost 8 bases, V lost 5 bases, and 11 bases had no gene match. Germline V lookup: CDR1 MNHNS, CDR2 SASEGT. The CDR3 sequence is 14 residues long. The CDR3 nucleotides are TGTGCCAGCAGTAGGGCAGGGGGGGCGGAAGGCTACACCTTC. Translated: CASSRAGGAEGYTF.

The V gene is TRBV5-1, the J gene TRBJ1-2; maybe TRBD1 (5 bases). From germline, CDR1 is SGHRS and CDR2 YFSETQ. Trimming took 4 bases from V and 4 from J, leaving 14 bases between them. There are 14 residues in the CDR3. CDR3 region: CASSIGRDSYGYTF. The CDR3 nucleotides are TGCGCCAGCAGCATAGGCCGGGACTCCTATGGCTACACCTTC.

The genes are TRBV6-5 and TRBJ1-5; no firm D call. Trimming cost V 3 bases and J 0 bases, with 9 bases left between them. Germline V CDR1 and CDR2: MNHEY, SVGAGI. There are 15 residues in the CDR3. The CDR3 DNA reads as TGTGCCAGCAGTTATGCGAGGAATAGCAATCAGCCCCAGCATTTT. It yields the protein CASSYARNSNQPQHF.